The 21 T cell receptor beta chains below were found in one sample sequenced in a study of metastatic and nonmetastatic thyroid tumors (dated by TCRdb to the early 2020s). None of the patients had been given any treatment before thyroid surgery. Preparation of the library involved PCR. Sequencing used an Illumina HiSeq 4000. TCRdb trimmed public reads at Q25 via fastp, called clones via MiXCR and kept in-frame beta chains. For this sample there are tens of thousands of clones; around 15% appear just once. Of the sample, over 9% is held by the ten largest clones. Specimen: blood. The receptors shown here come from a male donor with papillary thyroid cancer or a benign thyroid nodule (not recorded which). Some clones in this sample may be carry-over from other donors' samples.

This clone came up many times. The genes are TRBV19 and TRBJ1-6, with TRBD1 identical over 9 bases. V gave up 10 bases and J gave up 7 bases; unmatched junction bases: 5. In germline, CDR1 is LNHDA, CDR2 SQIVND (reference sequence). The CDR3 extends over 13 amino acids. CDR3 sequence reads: CATIGQGNSPLHF. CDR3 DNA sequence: TGTGCCACCATAGGACAGGGGAATTCACCCCTCCACTTT.

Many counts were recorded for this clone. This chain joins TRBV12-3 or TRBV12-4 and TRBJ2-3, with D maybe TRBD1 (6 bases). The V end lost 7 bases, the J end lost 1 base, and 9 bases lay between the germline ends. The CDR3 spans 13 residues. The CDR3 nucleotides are TGTGCCAGCAATAGACAGGGCACAGATACGCAGTATTTT. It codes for CASNRQGTDTQYF.

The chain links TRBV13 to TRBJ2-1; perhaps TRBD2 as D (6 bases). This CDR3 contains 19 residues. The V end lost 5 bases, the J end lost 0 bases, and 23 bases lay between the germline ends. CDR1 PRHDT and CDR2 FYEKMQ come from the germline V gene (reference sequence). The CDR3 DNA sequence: TGTGCCAGCAGCGCCGGGCGGGCGGGGTGGCTAAGCTCCTACAATGAGCAGTTCTTC. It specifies CASSAGRAGWLSSYNEQFF.

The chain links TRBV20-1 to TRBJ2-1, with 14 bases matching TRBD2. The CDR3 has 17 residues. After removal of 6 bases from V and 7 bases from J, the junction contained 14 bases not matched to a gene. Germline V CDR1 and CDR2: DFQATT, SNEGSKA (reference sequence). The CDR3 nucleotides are TGCAGTGCCGATAATACCGGGACTAGCGGGAGAAAAAATGAGCAGTTCTTC. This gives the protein CSADNTGTSGRKNEQFF.

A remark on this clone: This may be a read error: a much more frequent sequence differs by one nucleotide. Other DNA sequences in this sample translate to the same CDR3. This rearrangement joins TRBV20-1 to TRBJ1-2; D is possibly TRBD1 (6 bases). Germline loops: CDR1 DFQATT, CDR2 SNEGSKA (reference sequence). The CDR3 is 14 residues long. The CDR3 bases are TGCAGCGCTAGAGAAGAAAACAGGGAAATTGGCTACACCTTC. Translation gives CSAREENREIGYTF.

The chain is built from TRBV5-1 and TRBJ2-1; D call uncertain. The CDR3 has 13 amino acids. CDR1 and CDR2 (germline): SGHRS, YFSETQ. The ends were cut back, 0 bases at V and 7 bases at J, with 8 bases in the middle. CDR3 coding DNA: TGCGCCAGCAGCTTGGGCGATTCGAATGAGCAGTTCTTC. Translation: CASSLGDSNEQFF.

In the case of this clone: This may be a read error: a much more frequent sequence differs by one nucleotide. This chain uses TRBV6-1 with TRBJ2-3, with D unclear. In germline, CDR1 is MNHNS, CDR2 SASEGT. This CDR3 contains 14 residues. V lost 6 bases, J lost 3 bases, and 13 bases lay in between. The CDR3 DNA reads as TGTGCCAGCAGGAGAGAATCTAGAACAGATACGCAGTATTTT. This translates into CASRRESRTDTQYF.

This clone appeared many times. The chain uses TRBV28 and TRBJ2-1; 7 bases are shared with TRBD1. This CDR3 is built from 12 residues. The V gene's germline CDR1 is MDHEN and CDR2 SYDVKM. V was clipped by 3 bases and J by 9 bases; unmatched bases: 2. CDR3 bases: TGTGCCAGCAGTTTGACAGGGACTGAGCAGTTCTTC. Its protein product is CASSLTGTEQFF.

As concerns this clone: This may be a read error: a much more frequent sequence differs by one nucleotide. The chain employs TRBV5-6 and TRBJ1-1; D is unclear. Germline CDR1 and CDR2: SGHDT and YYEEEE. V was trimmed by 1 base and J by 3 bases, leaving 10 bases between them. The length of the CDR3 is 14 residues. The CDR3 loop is CASSLSLEHTEAFF. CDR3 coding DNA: TGTGCCAGCAGCTTGTCCCTCGAGCACACTGAAGCTTTCTTT.

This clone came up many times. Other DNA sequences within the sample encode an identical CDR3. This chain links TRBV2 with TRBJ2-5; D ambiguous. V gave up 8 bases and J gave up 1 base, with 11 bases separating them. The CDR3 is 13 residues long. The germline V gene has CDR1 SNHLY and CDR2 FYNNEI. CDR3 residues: CASRRQVQETQYF. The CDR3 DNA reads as TGTGCCAGCCGACGACAAGTCCAAGAGACCCAGTACTTC.

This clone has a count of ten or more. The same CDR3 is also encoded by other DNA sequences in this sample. DNA for the CDR3: TGTGCCAGCAGCCCCTCCGGGGGAGCTAACTATGGCTACACCTTC. It specifies CASSPSGGANYGYTF. The rearrangement links TRBV9 to TRBJ1-2; TRBD1 might be the D (5 bases). The V gene's germline CDR1 is SGDLS and CDR2 YYNGEE. With 4 bases removed from V and 0 bases from J, the gap between germline ends came to 13 bases. The CDR3 loop spans 15 amino acids.

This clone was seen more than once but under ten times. CDR3 sequence: CASRSIDRGPGELFF. In nucleotides, the CDR3 is TGTGCCAGTAGGTCGATCGACAGGGGACCCGGGGAGCTGTTTTTT. The rearrangement links TRBV19 to TRBJ2-2; 8 nucleotides agree with TRBD1. This CDR3 comprises 15 residues. The V and J ends lost 6 bases and 6 bases, in that order; junction bases with no gene match: 9. CDR1 LNHDA and CDR2 SQIVND come from the germline V gene (reference sequence).

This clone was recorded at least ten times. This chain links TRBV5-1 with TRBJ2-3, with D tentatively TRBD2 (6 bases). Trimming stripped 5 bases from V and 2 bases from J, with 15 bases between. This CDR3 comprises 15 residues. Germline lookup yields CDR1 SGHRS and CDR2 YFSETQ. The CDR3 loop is CASSVIGLNTDTQYF. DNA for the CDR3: TGCGCCAGCAGTGTTATCGGACTAAACACAGATACGCAGTATTTT.

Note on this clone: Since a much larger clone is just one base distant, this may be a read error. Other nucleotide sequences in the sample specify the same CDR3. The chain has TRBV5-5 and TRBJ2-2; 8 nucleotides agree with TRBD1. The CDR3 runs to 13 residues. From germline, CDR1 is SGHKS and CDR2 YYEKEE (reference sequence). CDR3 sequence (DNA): TGTGCATCTCAGGGGGCGCAGACCGGGGAGCTGTTTTTT. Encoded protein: CASQGAQTGELFF. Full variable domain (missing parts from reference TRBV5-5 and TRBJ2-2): DAGVTQSPTHLIKTRGQQVTLRCSPISGHKSVSWYQQVLGQGPQFIFQYYEKEERGRGNFPDRFSARQFPNYSSELNVNALLLGDSALYLCASQGAQTGELFFGEGSRLTVL.

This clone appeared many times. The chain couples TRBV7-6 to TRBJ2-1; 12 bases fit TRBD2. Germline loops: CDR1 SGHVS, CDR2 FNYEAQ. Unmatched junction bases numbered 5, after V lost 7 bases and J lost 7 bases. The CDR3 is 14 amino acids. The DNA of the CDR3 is TGTGCCAGCACTAGCGGGGGGGCCTTTAATGAGCAGTTCTTC. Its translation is CASTSGGAFNEQFF.

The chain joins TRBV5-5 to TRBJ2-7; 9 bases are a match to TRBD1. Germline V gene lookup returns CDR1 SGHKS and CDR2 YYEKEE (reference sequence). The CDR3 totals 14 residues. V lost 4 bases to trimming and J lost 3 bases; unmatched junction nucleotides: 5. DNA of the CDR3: TGTGCCAGCAGCCCCGGGACAGGGTTCTACGAGCAGTACTTC. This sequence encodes CASSPGTGFYEQYF. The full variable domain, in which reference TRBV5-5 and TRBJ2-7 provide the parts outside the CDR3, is DAGVTQSPTHLIKTRGQQVTLRCSPISGHKSVSWYQQVLGQGPQFIFQYYEKEERGRGNFPDRFSARQFPNYSSELNVNALLLGDSALYLCASSPGTGFYEQYFGPGTRLTVT.

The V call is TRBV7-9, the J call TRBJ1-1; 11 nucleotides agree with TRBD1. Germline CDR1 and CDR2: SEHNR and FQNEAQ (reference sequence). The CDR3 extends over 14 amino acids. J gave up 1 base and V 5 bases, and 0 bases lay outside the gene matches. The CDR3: CASSGTGGNTEAFF. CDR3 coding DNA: TGTGCCAGCAGCGGGACAGGGGGGAACACTGAAGCTTTCTTT.

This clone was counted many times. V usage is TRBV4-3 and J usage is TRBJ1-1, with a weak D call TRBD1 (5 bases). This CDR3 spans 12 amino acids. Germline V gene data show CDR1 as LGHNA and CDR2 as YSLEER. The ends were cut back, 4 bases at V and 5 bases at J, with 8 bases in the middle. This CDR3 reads CASSLQGTEAFF. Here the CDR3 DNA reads TGCGCCAGCAGCCTTCAGGGAACTGAAGCTTTCTTT.

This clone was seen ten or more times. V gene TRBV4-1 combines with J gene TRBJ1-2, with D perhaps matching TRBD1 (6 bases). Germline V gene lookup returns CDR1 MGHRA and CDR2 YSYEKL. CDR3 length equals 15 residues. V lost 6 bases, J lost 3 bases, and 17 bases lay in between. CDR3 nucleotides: TGCGCCAGCAGATGGGGGGGGGGCAGAGACTATGGCTACACCTTC. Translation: CASRWGGGRDYGYTF.

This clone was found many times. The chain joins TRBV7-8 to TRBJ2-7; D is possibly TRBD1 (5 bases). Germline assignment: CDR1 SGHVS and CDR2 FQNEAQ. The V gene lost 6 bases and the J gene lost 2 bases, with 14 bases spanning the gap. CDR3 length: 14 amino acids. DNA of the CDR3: TGTGCCAGCAGTTCAGACAGACCTACCTACGAGCAGTACTTC. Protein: CASSSDRPTYEQYF.

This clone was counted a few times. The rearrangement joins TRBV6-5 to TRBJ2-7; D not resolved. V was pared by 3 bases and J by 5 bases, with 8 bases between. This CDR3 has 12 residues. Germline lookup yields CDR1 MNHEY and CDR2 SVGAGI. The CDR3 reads CASSYSQDEQYF. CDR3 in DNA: TGTGCCAGCAGTTATTCCCAGGACGAGCAGTACTTC.